This T cell receptor beta chain was recorded in a study of spatial heterogeneity in lung cancer. One entry per CDR3 protein results from TCRdb running MiXCR on the 5' RACE reads. The data contain 24,000 or so distinct CDR3 sequences, approximately 3.3% of them seen just once; the ten biggest clones take up more than 25%. As concerns this clonotype: Its antigen is not known.

V lost 1 base, J lost 0 bases, and 6 bases lay in between. This CDR3 is 14 amino acids long. Germline values: CDR1 DFQATT, CDR2 SNEGSKA (reference sequence). Points from the study as a whole: Ubiquitous expanded tumor TCRs were seen in blood more at resection than at follow-up.

Time point: sample taken at primary tumor resection. In each case, whole RNA from tumor, nontumor lung or frozen PBMC was sequenced unsorted. The donors were some 70 patients with non-small cell lung cancer that was early-stage and untreated. This TCR was recovered from a female donor with early-stage non-small cell lung cancer. The rearrangement uses TRBV20-1 and TRBJ1-4; no firm D call. The input for sequencing was PBMCs, taken at surgery. As DNA, the CDR3 is TGCAGTGCTAGAGTTCCGGCAACTAATGAAAAACTGTTTTTT. Translated: CSARVPATNEKLFF.